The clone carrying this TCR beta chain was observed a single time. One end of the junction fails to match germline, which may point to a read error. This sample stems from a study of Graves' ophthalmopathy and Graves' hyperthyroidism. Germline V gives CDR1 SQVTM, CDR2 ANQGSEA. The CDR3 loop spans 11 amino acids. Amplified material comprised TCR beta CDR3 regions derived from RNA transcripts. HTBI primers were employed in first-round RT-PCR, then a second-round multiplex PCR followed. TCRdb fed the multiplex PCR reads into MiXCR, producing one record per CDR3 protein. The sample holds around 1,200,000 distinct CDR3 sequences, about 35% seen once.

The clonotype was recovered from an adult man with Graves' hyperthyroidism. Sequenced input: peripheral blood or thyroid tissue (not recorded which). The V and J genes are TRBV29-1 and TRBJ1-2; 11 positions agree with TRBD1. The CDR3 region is CSVGDRGVWFF. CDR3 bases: TGCAGCGTTGGGGACAGGGGGGTTTGGTTCTTC.